The 32 T cell receptor beta chains below all came from one sample that was sequenced in a study of T-cell reconstitution after alpha-beta-depleted transplantation in children. Unique molecular identifiers were used to barcode this TCRbeta library. Via MiXCR, TCRdb re-called the PCR reads, giving one row per CDR3 protein. The table has about 540,000 distinct CDR3 sequences, about a sixth seen once. This material consisted of PBMCs from the stem cell graft donor, taken from the stem cell graft. These receptors all come from a human donor who donated a stem cell graft to a child with acute lymphoblastic leukemia.

In this sample, this clonotype turned up a few times. V and J are TRBV7-9 and TRBJ2-2; D call uncertain. The CDR3 is 14 residues long. V shed 3 bases and J shed 1 base, with 6 bases lying between them. Germline CDR1 is SEHNR and CDR2 is FQNEAQ (reference sequence). The CDR3: CASSFIRNTGELFF. As DNA, the CDR3 is TGTGCCAGCAGCTTCATCAGGAACACCGGGGAGCTGTTTTTT.

This clonotype was seen a handful of times. The J gene is TRBJ1-2, the V gene TRBV20-1; possibly TRBD1 for D (6 bases). V lost 4 bases and J lost 8, with 23 bases in between. The CDR3 covers 15 residues. In germline, CDR1 is DFQATT, CDR2 SNEGSKA (reference sequence). CDR3 nucleotides: TGCAGTGCTATCAACAATTACAGGGACACGGGGGGCTACACCTTC. It codes for CSAINNYRDTGGYTF.

This clonotype was counted between two and nine times. The rearrangement links TRBV7-6 to TRBJ2-7; TRBD1 aligns across 10 bases. Germline V CDR1 and CDR2: SGHVS, FNYEAQ. This CDR3 spans 15 amino acids. V gave up 1 base and J gave up 6 bases; unmatched junction bases: 6. The CDR3 here is CASSLVGQGRGEQYF. CDR3 DNA: TGTGCCAGCAGCTTAGTGGGACAGGGGCGCGGCGAGCAGTACTTC.

J is TRBJ1-1 and V is TRBV7-9; D ambiguous. Trimming left V 4 bases short and J 1 base short, with 10 bases between. This CDR3 contains 14 residues. The germline CDR1 and CDR2 sequences are SEHNR and FQNEAQ (reference sequence). As DNA, the CDR3 is TGTGCCAGCAGCTCCCCTAGTGGGAACACTGAAGCTTTCTTT. This sequence encodes CASSSPSGNTEAFF. The variable domain in full, with the rest retrieved from reference TRBV7-9 and TRBJ1-1, is DTGVSQNPRHKITKRGQNVTFRCDPISEHNRLYWYRQTLGQGPEFLTYFQNEAQLEKSRLLSDRFSAERPKGSFSTLEIQRTEQGDSAMYLCASSSPSGNTEAFFGQGTRLTVV.

The chain joins TRBV2 to TRBJ2-1, with D unresolved. The CDR3 is 14 residues long. Between the trimmed V and J ends, which lost 1 base and 8 bases, there was a span of 12 bases. Germline loops: CDR1 SNHLY, CDR2 FYNNEI. CDR3 residues: CASSEGSRLDEQFF. DNA of the CDR3: TGTGCCAGCAGTGAAGGTTCCAGGTTGGATGAGCAGTTCTTC.

The chain employs TRBV27 and TRBJ2-3, with D uncertain. CDR3 length: 16 residues. Trimming removed 2 bases from V and 0 bases from J, with 12 bases in between. CDR1 MNHEY and CDR2 SMNVEV come from the germline V gene (reference sequence). The CDR3 spells CASSLTQPTSTDTQYF. The CDR3 nucleotides are TGTGCCAGCAGTTTAACCCAGCCGACGAGCACAGATACGCAGTATTTT.

The chain carries TRBV12-3 or TRBV12-4 and TRBJ2-5, with a possible D match to TRBD2 (5 bases). Trimming removed 5 bases from V and 8 bases from J, with 9 bases in between. This CDR3 is 11 amino acids long. The chain's CDR3 is CASSHGLTQYF. The DNA of the CDR3 is TGTGCCAGCAGTCACGGACTTACCCAGTACTTC.

This clonotype was seen ten or more times. The chain joins TRBV12-3 or TRBV12-4 to TRBJ2-3, with 7 positions matching TRBD2. The CDR3 is made up of 15 amino acids. V shed 6 bases, J shed 5 bases, and the junction held 11 bases outside the gene matches. The CDR3 nucleotides are TGTGCCAGCAGCCCCTGGGGGAGGGAGGTAGATACGCAGTATTTT. Residues: CASSPWGREVDTQYF.

This clonotype has more than one count but fewer than ten. This chain uses TRBV28 with TRBJ1-5; a possible D gene is TRBD1 (5 bases). Between the trimmed V and J ends, which lost 6 bases and 10 bases, there was a span of 16 bases. Germline loops: CDR1 MDHEN, CDR2 SYDVKM. The CDR3 is made up of 13 amino acids. CDR3 region: CASRTVLLSPQHF. CDR3 DNA sequence: TGTGCCAGCAGGACAGTCCTACTGAGTCCCCAGCATTTT.

V usage is TRBV3-1 and J usage is TRBJ2-3, with D tentatively TRBD1 or TRBD2 (5 bases each). The germline gives CDR1 LGHDT, CDR2 YNNKEL (reference sequence). With 8 bases removed from V and 2 bases from J, the gap between germline ends came to 20 bases. This CDR3 comprises 16 residues. The CDR3 DNA is TGTGCCAGCGGCCCCATCGGTGGGACCTACACAGATACGCAGTATTTT. This codes for CASGPIGGTYTDTQYF.

This clonotype was observed once. This may come from a read error, since a much larger clone is one base off. The genes are TRBV10-1 and TRBJ1-5; D gene uncertain. The V and J ends lost 6 bases and 0 bases respectively, with 9 bases between them. In germline, CDR1 is WNHNN, CDR2 SYGVQD (reference sequence). This CDR3 has 14 residues. The CDR3 region has the DNA TGCGCCAGCAGGCCCACTTATAGCAATCAGCCCCAGCATTTT. Its protein product is CASRPTYSNQPQHF.

A single count supports this clonotype. V gene TRBV18 combines with J gene TRBJ2-5; 10 bases match TRBD2. V lost 2 bases to trimming and J lost 0 bases; unmatched junction nucleotides: 6. The CDR3 is 17 amino acids. Germline loops: CDR1 KGHSH, CDR2 LQKENI. CDR3 DNA sequence: TGTGCCAGCTCACCATTCCCTAGCGGGAGAAACCAAGAGACCCAGTACTTC. It specifies CASSPFPSGRNQETQYF.

This clonotype was seen a few times. The rearrangement links TRBV5-5 to TRBJ1-5; a possible D gene is TRBD1 (5 bases). There are 18 residues in the CDR3. The V gene lost 2 bases and the J gene lost 0 bases, with 18 bases spanning the gap. Germline V lookup: CDR1 SGHKS, CDR2 YYEKEE (reference sequence). This CDR3 reads CASSLSWQGTYSNQPQHF. CDR3 bases: TGTGCCAGCAGCTTATCTTGGCAGGGCACTTATAGCAATCAGCCCCAGCATTTT. The full variable domain, in which reference TRBV5-5 and TRBJ1-5 provide the parts outside the CDR3, is DAGVTQSPTHLIKTRGQQVTLRCSPISGHKSVSWYQQVLGQGPQFIFQYYEKEERGRGNFPDRFSARQFPNYSSELNVNALLLGDSALYLCASSLSWQGTYSNQPQHFGDGTRLSIL.

V is TRBV27 and J is TRBJ2-7, with a tentative D call TRBD1 (5 bases). This CDR3 has 14 residues. The germline V and J ends were trimmed by 5 bases and 2 bases, with 13 bases remaining between them. CDR1 is MNHEY, CDR2 SMNVEV, per germline (reference sequence). The CDR3: CASSPPTGPYEQYF. The CDR3 DNA reads as TGTGCCAGCAGTCCCCCTACAGGCCCCTACGAGCAGTACTTC.

The chain joins TRBV5-1 to TRBJ1-1, with D possibly being TRBD1 (6 bases). V was cut by 4 bases and J by 2 bases, with 18 bases left in between. This CDR3 is 16 amino acids long. Per the germline V gene, CDR1 is SGHRS and CDR2 is YFSETQ. Written as DNA, the CDR3 is TGCGCCAGCAGCCATTCACAGGGTTGGGGTAACACTGAAGCTTTCTTT. Its protein product is CASSHSQGWGNTEAFF.

This chain connects TRBV15 to TRBJ2-7; 14 bases are shared with TRBD2. J gave up 4 bases and V 3 bases, and 2 bases lay outside the gene matches. Germline assignment: CDR1 LNHNV and CDR2 YYDKDF (reference sequence). The CDR3 is 15 residues long. Here the CDR3 DNA reads TGTGCCACCAGCAGGGGACTAGCGGGAGCTTACGAGCAGTACTTC. It yields the protein CATSRGLAGAYEQYF. The full variable domain, rest sourced from reference TRBV15 and TRBJ2-7, is DAMVIQNPRYQVTQFGKPVTLSCSQTLNHNVMYWYQQKSSQAPKLLFHYYDKDFNNEADTPDNFQSRRPNTSFCFLDIRSPGLGDTAMYLCATSRGLAGAYEQYFGPGTRLTVT.

This clonotype has more than one count but fewer than ten. The V gene is TRBV27, the J gene TRBJ2-7, with D unclear. In germline, CDR1 is MNHEY, CDR2 SMNVEV (reference sequence). CDR3 length: 14 amino acids. Trimming cost V 6 bases and J 2 bases, with 14 bases left between them. The CDR3 loop is CASRVSAAPYEQYF. The CDR3 DNA sequence: TGTGCCAGCAGGGTCTCTGCCGCCCCCTACGAGCAGTACTTC.

This clonotype showed up just a few times. The chain links TRBV20-1 to TRBJ2-7, with 8 bases aligning to TRBD1. Losses at the gene ends were 3 bases for V and 2 bases for J; bases not matched to a gene: 9. Per germline, CDR1 DFQATT and CDR2 SNEGSKA (reference sequence). CDR3 length: 15 residues. The DNA for the CDR3 is TGCAGTGCTAGGGCCGCCGGGACAGGTACCTACGAGCAGTACTTC. It codes for CSARAAGTGTYEQYF.

The J gene is TRBJ2-7, the V gene TRBV10-3, with D uncertain. Per germline, CDR1 ENHRY and CDR2 SYGVKD. Trimming shortened V by 6 bases and J by 3 bases, and 21 bases separated the two germline ends. The CDR3 extends over 16 amino acids. As DNA, the CDR3 is TGTGCCATCAGGGAGACGTTTCGCATTGGCGTCTACGAGCAGTACTTC. Its translation: CAIRETFRIGVYEQYF.

This clonotype was observed a handful of times. This rearrangement joins TRBV3-1 to TRBJ2-7, with 7 bases identical to TRBD2. This CDR3 has 13 amino acids. Germline lookup yields CDR1 LGHDT and CDR2 YNNKEL (reference sequence). Trimming removed 8 bases from V and 0 bases from J; junction bases left unmatched: 4. This CDR3 reads CASGRDFSYEQYF. The CDR3 DNA is TGTGCCAGCGGGAGGGACTTCTCCTACGAGCAGTACTTC.

The gene calls are TRBV20-1 and TRBJ2-7; 8 bases agree with TRBD2. In germline, CDR1 is DFQATT, CDR2 SNEGSKA (reference sequence). The CDR3 loop spans 15 amino acids. V trimming: 6 bases; J trimming: 0 bases; junction bases outside the gene matches: 10. The CDR3 sequence is CSAASGPRVSYEQYF. CDR3 DNA sequence: TGCAGTGCAGCTAGCGGGCCCAGAGTCTCCTACGAGCAGTACTTC.

This chain uses TRBV20-1 with TRBJ1-5; unclear D gene. Germline V gene sequence: CDR1 DFQATT, CDR2 SNEGSKA (reference sequence). The CDR3 has 14 residues. Trimming shortened V by 0 bases and J by 1 base, and 7 bases separated the two germline ends. The CDR3 sequence is CSARDPRSNQPQHF. CDR3 sequence (DNA): TGCAGTGCTAGAGATCCGAGGAGCAATCAGCCCCAGCATTTT.

This clonotype was observed many times. The chain is built from TRBV20-1 and TRBJ1-2, with a weak D call TRBD1 (5 bases). The CDR3 covers 14 residues. Looked up from germline, CDR1 is DFQATT and CDR2 is SNEGSKA (reference sequence). Trimming removed 6 bases at V and 4 bases at J, with 18 bases between. The CDR3, as DNA: TGCAGTGCCCCCCGAGCCGGGGGTGGCTATGGCTACACCTTC. Translation: CSAPRAGGGYGYTF.

V is TRBV5-1 and J is TRBJ2-7; 9 nucleotides align to TRBD1. Germline V lookup: CDR1 SGHRS, CDR2 YFSETQ. The CDR3 spans 14 residues. After removal of 7 bases from V and 5 bases from J, the junction contained 10 bases not matched to a gene. CDR3 protein: CASGAGTGSDEQYF. CDR3 sequence (DNA): TGCGCCAGCGGAGCCGGGACAGGGTCTGACGAGCAGTACTTC.

This clonotype was counted only a few times. This chain connects TRBV24-1 to TRBJ2-3; maybe TRBD2 (5 bases). Germline V lookup: CDR1 KGHDR, CDR2 SFDVKD. The CDR3 spans 13 residues. V dropped 4 bases and J dropped 6 bases, with 10 bases sitting between them. The CDR3 is CATSEVATDTQYF. CDR3 DNA: TGTGCCACCAGTGAGGTAGCGACGGATACGCAGTATTTT.

This clonotype was observed a few times. The rearrangement joins TRBV12-3 or TRBV12-4 to TRBJ1-1; 7 bases map to TRBD1. This CDR3 comprises 15 residues. The V and J ends lost 5 bases and 0 bases, in that order; junction bases with no gene match: 6. The CDR3 region is CASSTQGLMNTEAFF. The DNA of the CDR3 is TGTGCCAGCAGTACACAGGGGTTGATGAACACTGAAGCTTTCTTT.

This chain joins TRBV6-5 and TRBJ1-5, with a weak D call TRBD1 (5 bases). Germline loops: CDR1 MNHEY, CDR2 SVGAGI. V was clipped by 2 bases and J by 7 bases, with 15 bases between them. The CDR3 spans 15 residues. The CDR3 DNA follows: TGTGCCAGCAGTTACAGGGCAGGGATGGGGCAGCCCCAGCATTTT. As protein: CASSYRAGMGQPQHF.

The chain is built from TRBV7-9 and TRBJ2-1; TRBD1 aligns across 9 bases. CDR1 SEHNR and CDR2 FQNEAQ come from the germline V gene (reference sequence). The CDR3 totals 18 residues. J lost 0 bases, V lost 5 bases, and 11 bases had no gene match. The CDR3 reads CASSGTGGIFSSYNEQFF. DNA for the CDR3: TGTGCCAGCAGCGGAACAGGGGGCATATTTAGCTCCTACAATGAGCAGTTCTTC. Full variable domain (remainder filled in from reference TRBV7-9 and TRBJ2-1): DTGVSQNPRHKITKRGQNVTFRCDPISEHNRLYWYRQTLGQGPEFLTYFQNEAQLEKSRLLSDRFSAERPKGSFSTLEIQRTEQGDSAMYLCASSGTGGIFSSYNEQFFGPGTRLTVL.

The rearrangement links TRBV9 to TRBJ2-7; 9 bases are shared with TRBD1. The junction had 13 bases not matched to a gene; V was cut back by 4 bases and J by 5 bases. The germline gives CDR1 SGDLS, CDR2 YYNGEE. This CDR3 spans 16 amino acids. CDR3 region: CASSPTGGSDHHEQYF. Here the CDR3 DNA reads TGTGCCAGCAGCCCGACAGGGGGTTCCGATCATCACGAGCAGTACTTC.

This clonotype was counted between two and nine times. The rearrangement uses TRBV30 and TRBJ1-1; 8 bases are shared with TRBD1. Trimming removed 2 bases from V and 1 base from J; junction bases left unmatched: 9. The CDR3 spans 16 residues. The germline V gene encodes CDR1 GTSNPN and CDR2 SVGIG (reference sequence). The CDR3 DNA follows: TGTGCCTGGAGTACATTCGGACAGGGTGAGAACACTGAAGCTTTCTTT. Translation: CAWSTFGQGENTEAFF.

Written as DNA, the CDR3 is TGCAGCGTTGTCCTAGCAACCGGGGAGCTGTTTTTT. Its translation is CSVVLATGELFF. The chain links TRBV29-1 to TRBJ2-2; maybe TRBD2 (5 bases). The CDR3 has 12 amino acids. V was cut by 4 bases and J by 5 bases, with 8 bases left in between. CDR1 is SQVTM and CDR2 is ANQGSEA in the germline V gene.

This clonotype was detected only a few times. The chain carries TRBV4-1 and TRBJ2-5, with a possible D match to TRBD2 (6 bases). The CDR3 is made up of 17 amino acids. From germline, CDR1 is MGHRA and CDR2 YSYEKL. The V end was cut by 1 base, the J end by 0 bases, with 15 bases between. The DNA of the CDR3 is TGCGCCAGCAGCCAAGGGAAGGCGGCGGGGTACCAAGAGACCCAGTACTTC. This codes for CASSQGKAAGYQETQYF.